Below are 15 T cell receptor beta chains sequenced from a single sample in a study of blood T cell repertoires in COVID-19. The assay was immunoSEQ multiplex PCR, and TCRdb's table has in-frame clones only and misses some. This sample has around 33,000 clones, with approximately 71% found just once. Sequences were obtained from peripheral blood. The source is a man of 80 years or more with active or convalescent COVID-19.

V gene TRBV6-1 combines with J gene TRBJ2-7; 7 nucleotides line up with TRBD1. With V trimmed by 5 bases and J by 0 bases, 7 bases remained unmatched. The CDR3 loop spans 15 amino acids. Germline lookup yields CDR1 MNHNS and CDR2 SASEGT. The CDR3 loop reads CASSKGQVSSYEQYF. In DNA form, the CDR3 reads TGTGCCAGCAGTAAAGGACAGGTGAGCTCCTACGAGCAGTACTTC.

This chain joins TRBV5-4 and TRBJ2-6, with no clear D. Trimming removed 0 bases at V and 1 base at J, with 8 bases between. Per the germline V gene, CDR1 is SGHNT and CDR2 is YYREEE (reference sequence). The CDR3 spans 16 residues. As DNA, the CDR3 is TGTGCCAGCAGCTTGGGCGCGAATTCTGGGGCCAACGTCCTGACTTTC. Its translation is CASSLGANSGANVLTF.

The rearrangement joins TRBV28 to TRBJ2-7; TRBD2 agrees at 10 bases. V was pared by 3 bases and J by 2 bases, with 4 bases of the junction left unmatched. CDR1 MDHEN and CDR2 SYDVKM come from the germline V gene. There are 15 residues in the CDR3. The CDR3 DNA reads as TGTGCCAGCAGTTTTAGGCTAGCGGGAGCCTACGAGCAGTACTTC. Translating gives CASSFRLAGAYEQYF.

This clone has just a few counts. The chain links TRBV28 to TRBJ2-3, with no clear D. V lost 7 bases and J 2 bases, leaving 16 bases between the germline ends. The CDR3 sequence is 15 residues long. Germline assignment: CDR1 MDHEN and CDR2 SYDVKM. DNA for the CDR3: TGTGCCAGCATGACGGCAGGATATTACACAGATACGCAGTATTTT. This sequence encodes CASMTAGYYTDTQYF.

The CDR3 DNA reads as TGTGCCAGCAGTTTACCAGGCATCACCTACGAGCAGTACTTC. Protein: CASSLPGITYEQYF. The chain has TRBV28 and TRBJ2-7; D gene unclear. Germline V gives CDR1 MDHEN, CDR2 SYDVKM. The CDR3 is 14 residues long. Trimming stripped 2 bases from V and 2 bases from J, with 10 bases between.

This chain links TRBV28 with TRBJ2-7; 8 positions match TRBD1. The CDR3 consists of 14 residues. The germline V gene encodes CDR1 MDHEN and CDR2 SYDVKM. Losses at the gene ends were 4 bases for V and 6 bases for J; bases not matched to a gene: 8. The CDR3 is CASSSPLTGVEQYF. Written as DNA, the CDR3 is TGTGCCAGCAGTTCTCCACTGACAGGGGTCGAGCAGTACTTC.

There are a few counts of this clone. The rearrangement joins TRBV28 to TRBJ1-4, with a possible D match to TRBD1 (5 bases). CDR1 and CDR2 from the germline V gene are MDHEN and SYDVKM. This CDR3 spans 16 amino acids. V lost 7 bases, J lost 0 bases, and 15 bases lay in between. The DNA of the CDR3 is TGTGCCAGCACCGTTCGCGGGGACTCAACTAATGAAAAACTGTTTTTT. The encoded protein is CASTVRGDSTNEKLFF. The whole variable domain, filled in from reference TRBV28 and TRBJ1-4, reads DVKVTQSSRYLVKRTGEKVFLECVQDMDHENMFWYRQDPGLGLRLIYFSYDVKMKEKGDIPEGYSVSREKKERFSLILESASTNQTSMYLCASTVRGDSTNEKLFFGSGTQLSVL.

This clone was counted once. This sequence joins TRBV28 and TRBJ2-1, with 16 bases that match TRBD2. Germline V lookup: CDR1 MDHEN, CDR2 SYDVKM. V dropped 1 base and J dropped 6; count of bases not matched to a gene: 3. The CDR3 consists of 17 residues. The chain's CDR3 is CASSLYGTSGRVNEQFF. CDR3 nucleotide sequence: TGTGCCAGCAGTTTATATGGGACTAGCGGGAGGGTCAATGAGCAGTTCTTC.

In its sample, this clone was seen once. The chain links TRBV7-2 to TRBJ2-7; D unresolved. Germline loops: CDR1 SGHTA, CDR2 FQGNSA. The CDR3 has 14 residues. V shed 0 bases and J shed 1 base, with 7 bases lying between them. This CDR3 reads CASSLAANSYEQYF. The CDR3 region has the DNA TGTGCCAGCAGCTTAGCTGCTAATTCCTACGAGCAGTACTTC.

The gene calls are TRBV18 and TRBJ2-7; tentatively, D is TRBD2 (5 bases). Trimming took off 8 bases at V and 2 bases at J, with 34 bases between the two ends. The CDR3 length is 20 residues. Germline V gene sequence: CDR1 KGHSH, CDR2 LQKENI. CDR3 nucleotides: TGTGCCAGCCCACGGAAATCACGGAACGGATTTGTACGGGAACCCTACGAGCAGTACTTC. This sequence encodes CASPRKSRNGFVREPYEQYF.

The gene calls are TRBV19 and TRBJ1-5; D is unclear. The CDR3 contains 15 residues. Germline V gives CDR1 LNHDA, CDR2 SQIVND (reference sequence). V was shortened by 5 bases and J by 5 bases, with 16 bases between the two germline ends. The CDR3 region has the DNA TGTGCCAGTAGTTTTGTGCCTACCCTCGATCAGCCCCAGCATTTT. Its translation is CASSFVPTLDQPQHF. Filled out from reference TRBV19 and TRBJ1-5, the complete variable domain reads DGGITQSPKYLFRKEGQNVTLSCEQNLNHDAMYWYRQDPGQGLRLIYYSQIVNDFQKGDIAEGYSVSREKKESFPLTVTSAQKNPTAFYLCASSFVPTLDQPQHFGDGTRLSIL.

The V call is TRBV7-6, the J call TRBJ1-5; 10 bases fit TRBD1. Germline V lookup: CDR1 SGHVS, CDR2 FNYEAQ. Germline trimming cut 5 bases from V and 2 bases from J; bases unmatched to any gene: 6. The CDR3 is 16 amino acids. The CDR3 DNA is TGTGCCAGCAGCCCGACAGGGGGCTTTGGCAATCAGCCCCAGCATTTT. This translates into CASSPTGGFGNQPQHF.

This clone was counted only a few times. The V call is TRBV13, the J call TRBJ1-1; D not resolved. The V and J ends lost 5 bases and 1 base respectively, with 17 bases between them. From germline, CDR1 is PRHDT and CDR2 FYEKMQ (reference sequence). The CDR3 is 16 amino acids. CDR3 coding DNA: TGTGCCAGCAGCAAAAGGATCGGACGGGGGAACACTGAAGCTTTCTTT. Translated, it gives CASSKRIGRGNTEAFF.

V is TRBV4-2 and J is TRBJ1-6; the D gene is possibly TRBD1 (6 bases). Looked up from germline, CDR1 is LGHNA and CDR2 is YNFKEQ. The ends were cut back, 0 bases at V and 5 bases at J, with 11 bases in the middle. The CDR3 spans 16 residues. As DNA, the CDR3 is TGTGCCAGCAGCCAAGAACAGGGCCAACATAATTCACCCCTCCACTTT. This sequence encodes CASSQEQGQHNSPLHF.

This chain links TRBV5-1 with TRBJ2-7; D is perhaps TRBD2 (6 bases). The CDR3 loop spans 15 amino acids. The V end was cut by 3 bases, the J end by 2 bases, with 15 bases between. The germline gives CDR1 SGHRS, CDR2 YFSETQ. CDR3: CASSSGAWGAYEQYF. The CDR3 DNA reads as TGCGCCAGCAGCTCCGGGGCGTGGGGGGCCTACGAGCAGTACTTC.